This TCR beta chain stems from a study of OX40 agonist ivuxolimab in advanced cancers. Study summary: Averaging about 60 years in age, with a range of roughly 20 to 90, the cohort was 65% to 85% male.

Blood was sampled at baseline, cycle 4 day 1, and cycle 7 day 1. The CDR3 consists of 15 residues. The germline V gene has CDR1 SEHNR and CDR2 FQNEAQ (reference sequence). The V end lost 5 bases, the J end lost 3 bases, and 14 bases lay between the germline ends. Libraries were prepared by immunoSEQ multiplex PCR; TCRdb keeps only in-frame clonotypes and omits some of them. The top ten hold under 4% of the sample, which has under 25,000 clones, around four fifths seen once. The chain carries TRBV7-9 and TRBJ1-5; no clear D. This TCR was recovered from an adult with an advanced solid tumor such as melanoma, head and neck, liver or kidney cancer. Sequenced here: CD4+ or CD8+ T cells sorted from blood, sampled in a trial of the OX40 agonist ivuxolimab. The CDR3 DNA follows: TGTGCCAGCAGCCCCCTGGGGAGCCTCAATCAGCCCCAGCATTTT. Its translation is CASSPLGSLNQPQHF.